Listed below are T cell receptor beta chains from one sample, sequenced in a study of a mutant IDH1 vaccine in newly diagnosed glioma. The method was immunoSEQ multiplex PCR; TCRdb's version includes in-frame clones alone and lacks a portion of them. The table lists some 48,000 clones, 78% of them singletons. These TCRs are of unknown antigen specificity. Source: PBMCs, taken from a glioma patient whose treatment included an IDH1 peptide vaccine. The receptors derive from a woman in her 40s with glioma. CDR3s include the opening cysteine and the closing phenylalanine or tryptophan. For some rows the clone size is stated as once, few or many, or as a class when expanded; others skip it.

v_gene | abundance | CDR3aa
TRBV6-1 | once | CASSDIGLESTETQYF
TRBV9 | NA | CASSVGGTGVSYEQYF
TRBV29-1 | NA | CSVSDGINQPQHF
TRBV7-6 | NA | CASSSSSRGRTDTQYF
TRBV9 | NA | CASSVRLAGGPSYNEQFF
TRBV6-6 | NA | CASSPGTTSGDTQYF
TRBV6-4 | NA | CASSATQGPGTRNSPLHF
TRBV10-3 | NA | CAISNTINEQFF
TRBV7-3 | NA | CASSASGTKSEQYF
TRBV15 | once | CATGLSGTQETQYF
TRBV5-5 | NA | CASSLYAYNEQFF
TRBV19 | NA | CASQTGWKGYTF
TRBV4-3 | NA | CASSQEDRGRSTGELFF
TRBV5-5 | once | CASSWAGDTEAFF
TRBV5-1 | NA | CASSLGLAGGGSTDTQYF
TRBV11-2 | NA | CASSLDRGPYEQYF
TRBV9 | NA | CASSVAKGRGLRNQPQHF
TRBV19 | NA | CASSIKETGGWRYTEAFF
TRBV5-1 | NA | CASSLVGTPSSGNTIYF
TRBV4-1 | NA | CASSQPGGEQFF
TRBV11-2 | NA | CASSSLVGQGAYEQYF
TRBV30 | NA | CAGNRNTEAFF
TRBV6-5 | NA | CASSRGTGHNYGYTF